The text below deals with one TCR beta chain. Its antigen is unknown. This record comes from a study of a mutant IDH1 vaccine in newly diagnosed glioma. Study in general: Vaccinations, eight in total, occurred in weeks 1, 3, 5, 7, 11, 15, 19, 23. With temozolomide cycles, or 4-6 weeks after radiotherapy alone, vaccination was started. Pretreatment consisted of radiotherapy, temozolomide, or both, with most receiving both.

TCRdb's table, derived via immunoSEQ multiplex PCR, lists solely in-frame clones and lacks some. The table records fewer than 35,000 clones, roughly 90% of them present only once. Time point specified: week 23, last vaccination. Vaccination comprised doses that each held 300 ug of mutant IDH1 20-mer peptide, plus topical imiquimod. Each of the donors came in with new WHO grade 3 or 4 astrocytomas that were IDH1-mutant and ATRX-lost. CDR1 and CDR2 (germline): SQVTM, ANQGSEA. There are 15 residues in the CDR3. The germline V and J ends were trimmed by 6 bases and 3 bases, with 18 bases remaining between them.

The chain links TRBV29-1 to TRBJ2-1; the D call may be TRBD1 or TRBD2 (5 bases each). The origin of this receptor is a man aged 35-49 years with glioma. Sequences were derived from PBMCs, sampled from a glioma patient whose treatment included an IDH1 peptide vaccine. The CDR3 spells CSVTERGGGYNEQFF. CDR3 nucleotide sequence: TGCAGCGTCACCGAAAGGGGTGGAGGCTACAATGAGCAGTTCTTC.